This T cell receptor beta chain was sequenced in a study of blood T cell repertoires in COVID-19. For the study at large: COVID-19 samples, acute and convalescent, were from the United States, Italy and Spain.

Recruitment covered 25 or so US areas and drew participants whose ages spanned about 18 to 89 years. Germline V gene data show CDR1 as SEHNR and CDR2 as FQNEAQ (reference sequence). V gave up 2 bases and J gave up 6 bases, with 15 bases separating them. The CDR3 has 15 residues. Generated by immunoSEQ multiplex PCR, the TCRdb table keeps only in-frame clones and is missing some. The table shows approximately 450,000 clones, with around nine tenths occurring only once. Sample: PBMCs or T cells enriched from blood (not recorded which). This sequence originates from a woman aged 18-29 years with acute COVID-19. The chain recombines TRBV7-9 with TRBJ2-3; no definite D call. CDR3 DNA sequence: TGTGCCAGCAGCTTACGGTCGAACGATCGGGATACGCAGTATTTT. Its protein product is CASSLRSNDRDTQYF.